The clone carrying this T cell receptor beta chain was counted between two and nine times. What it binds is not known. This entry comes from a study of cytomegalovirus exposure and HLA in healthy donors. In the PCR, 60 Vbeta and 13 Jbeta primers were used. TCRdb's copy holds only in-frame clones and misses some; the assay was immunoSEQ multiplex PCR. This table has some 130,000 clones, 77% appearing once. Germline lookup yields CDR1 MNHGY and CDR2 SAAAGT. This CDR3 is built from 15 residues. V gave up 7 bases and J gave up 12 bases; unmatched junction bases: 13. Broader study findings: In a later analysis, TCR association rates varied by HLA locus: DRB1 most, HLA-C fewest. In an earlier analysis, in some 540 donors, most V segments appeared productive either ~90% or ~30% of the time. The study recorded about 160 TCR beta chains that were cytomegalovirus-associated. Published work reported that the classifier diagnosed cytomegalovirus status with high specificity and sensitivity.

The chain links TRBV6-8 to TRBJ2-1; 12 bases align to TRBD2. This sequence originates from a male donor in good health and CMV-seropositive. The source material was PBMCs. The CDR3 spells CASINTGLAGKRQFF. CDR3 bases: TGTGCCAGCATCAACACCGGACTAGCGGGGAAACGGCAGTTCTTC.